This TCR beta chain was recovered during a study of blood T cell repertoires in COVID-19. Study at large: The analysed material was cDNA or gDNA that came from T cells, B-cell-depleted T cells, or PBMCs.

Generated by immunoSEQ multiplex PCR, the TCRdb table keeps only in-frame clones and is missing some. Of under 95,000 clones in the sample, approximately 82% are singletons; the top ten hold 0.95% to 1.5%. This CDR3 region has 13 residues. Germline lookup yields CDR1 KGHSH and CDR2 LQKENI. The ends were cut back, 1 base at V and 9 bases at J, with 10 bases in the middle. The chain has TRBV18 and TRBJ2-1; possible D gene TRBD2, 6 bases. The receptor's source is an elderly woman with acute or convalescent COVID-19. The sequencing sample was made of peripheral blood. CDR3 bases: TGTGCCAGCTCACCACAGGGAGGCGGTGAGCAGTTCTTC. Translated: CASSPQGGGEQFF. Full variable domain (remainder filled in from reference TRBV18 and TRBJ2-1): NAGVMQNPRHLVRRRGQEARLRCSPMKGHSHVYWYRQLPEEGLKFMVYLQKENIIDESGMPKERFSAEFPKEGPSILRIQQVVRGDSAAYFCASSPQGGGEQFFGPGTRLTVL.